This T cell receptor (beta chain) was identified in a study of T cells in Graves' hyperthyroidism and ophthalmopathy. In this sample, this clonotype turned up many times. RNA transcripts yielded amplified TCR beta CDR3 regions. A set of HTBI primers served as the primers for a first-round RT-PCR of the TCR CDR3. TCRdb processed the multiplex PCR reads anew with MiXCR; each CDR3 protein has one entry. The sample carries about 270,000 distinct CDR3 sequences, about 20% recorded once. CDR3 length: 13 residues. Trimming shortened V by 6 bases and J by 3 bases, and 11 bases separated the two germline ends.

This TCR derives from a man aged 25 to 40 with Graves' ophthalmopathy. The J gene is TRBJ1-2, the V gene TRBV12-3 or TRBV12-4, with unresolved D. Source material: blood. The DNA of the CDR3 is TGTGCCAGCAGACCTCGGGGTGACTATGGCTACACCTTC. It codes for CASRPRGDYGYTF.